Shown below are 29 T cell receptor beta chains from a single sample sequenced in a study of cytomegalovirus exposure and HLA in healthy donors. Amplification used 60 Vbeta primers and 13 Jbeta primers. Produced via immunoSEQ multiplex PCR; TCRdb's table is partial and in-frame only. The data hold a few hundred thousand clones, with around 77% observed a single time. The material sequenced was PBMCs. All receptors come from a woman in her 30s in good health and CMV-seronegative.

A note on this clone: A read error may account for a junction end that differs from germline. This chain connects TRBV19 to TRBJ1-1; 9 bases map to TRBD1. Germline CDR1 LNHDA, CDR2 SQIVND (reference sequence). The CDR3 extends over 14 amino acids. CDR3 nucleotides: TGTGCCAGTAGCCGTCCCGGGACAGGGACCGATTTCAACTTT. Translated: CASSRPGTGTDFNF.

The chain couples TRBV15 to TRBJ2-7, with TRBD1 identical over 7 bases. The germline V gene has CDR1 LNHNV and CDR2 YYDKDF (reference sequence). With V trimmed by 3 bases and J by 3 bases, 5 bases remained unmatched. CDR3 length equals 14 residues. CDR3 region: CATSRDRDSYEQYF. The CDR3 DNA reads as TGTGCCACCAGCAGGGACCGGGACAGCTACGAGCAGTACTTC.

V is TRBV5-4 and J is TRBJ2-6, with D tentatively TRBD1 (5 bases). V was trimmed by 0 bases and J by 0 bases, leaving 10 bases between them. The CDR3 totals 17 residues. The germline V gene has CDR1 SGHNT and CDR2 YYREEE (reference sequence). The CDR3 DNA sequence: TGTGCCAGCAGCTTGGCGGCAGGGATCTCTGGGGCCAACGTCCTGACTTTC. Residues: CASSLAAGISGANVLTF. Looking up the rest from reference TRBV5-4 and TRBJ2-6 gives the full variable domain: ETGVTQSPTHLIKTRGQQVTLRCSSQSGHNTVSWYQQALGQGPQFIFQYYREEENGRGNFPPRFSGLQFPNYSSELNVNALELDDSALYLCASSLAAGISGANVLTFGAGSRLTVL.

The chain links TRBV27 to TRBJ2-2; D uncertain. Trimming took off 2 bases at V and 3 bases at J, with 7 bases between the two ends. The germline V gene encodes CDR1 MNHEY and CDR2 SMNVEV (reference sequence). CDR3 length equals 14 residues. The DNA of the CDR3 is TGTGCCAGCAGTTTAACTGAGTACACCGGGGAGCTGTTTTTT. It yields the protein CASSLTEYTGELFF.

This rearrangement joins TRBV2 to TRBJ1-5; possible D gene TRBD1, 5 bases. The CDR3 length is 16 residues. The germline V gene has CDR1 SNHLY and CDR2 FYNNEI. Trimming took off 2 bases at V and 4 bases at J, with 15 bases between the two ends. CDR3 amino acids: CASSERGRMGNQPQHF. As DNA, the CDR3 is TGTGCCAGCAGTGAAAGGGGTAGGATGGGTAATCAGCCCCAGCATTTT.

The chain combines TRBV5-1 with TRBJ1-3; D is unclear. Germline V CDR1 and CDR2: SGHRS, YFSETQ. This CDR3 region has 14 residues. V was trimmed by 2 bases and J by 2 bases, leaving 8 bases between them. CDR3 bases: TGCGCCAGCAGCTTCGGAGAGGCTGGAAACACCATATATTTT. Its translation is CASSFGEAGNTIYF.

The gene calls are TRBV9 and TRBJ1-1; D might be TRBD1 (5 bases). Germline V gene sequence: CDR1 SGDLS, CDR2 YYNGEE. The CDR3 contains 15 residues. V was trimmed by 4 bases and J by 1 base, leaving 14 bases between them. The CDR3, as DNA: TGTGCCAGCAGCTATCCCGGAGGGGCGAACACTGAAGCTTTCTTT. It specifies CASSYPGGANTEAFF.

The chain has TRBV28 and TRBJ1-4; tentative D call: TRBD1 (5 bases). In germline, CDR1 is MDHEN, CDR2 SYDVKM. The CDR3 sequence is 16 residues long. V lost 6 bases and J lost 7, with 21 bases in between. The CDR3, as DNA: TGTGCCAGCAGCCGGGTAGTATACGGGGGGATTGAAAAACTGTTTTTT. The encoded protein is CASSRVVYGGIEKLFF.

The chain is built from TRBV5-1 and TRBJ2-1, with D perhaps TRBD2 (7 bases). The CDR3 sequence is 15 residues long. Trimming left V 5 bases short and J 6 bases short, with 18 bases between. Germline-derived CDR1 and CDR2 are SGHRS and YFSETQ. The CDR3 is CASSSAGGPGNEQFF. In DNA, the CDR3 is TGCGCCAGCAGTTCCGCCGGGGGGCCGGGCAATGAGCAGTTCTTC.

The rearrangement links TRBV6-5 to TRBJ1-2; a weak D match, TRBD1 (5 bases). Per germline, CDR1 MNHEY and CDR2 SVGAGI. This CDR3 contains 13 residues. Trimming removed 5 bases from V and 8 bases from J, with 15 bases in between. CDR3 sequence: CASSPGGGGGYTF. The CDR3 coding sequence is TGTGCCAGCAGTCCCGGGGGAGGCGGAGGCTACACCTTC.

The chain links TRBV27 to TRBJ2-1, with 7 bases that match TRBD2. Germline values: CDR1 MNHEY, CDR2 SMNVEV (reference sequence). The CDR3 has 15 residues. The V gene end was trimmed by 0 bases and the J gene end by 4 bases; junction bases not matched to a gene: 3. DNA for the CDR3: TGTGCCAGCAGTTTATCGCCAGCGGGATACAATGAGCAGTTCTTC. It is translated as CASSLSPAGYNEQFF.

This chain's CDR3 is CASSGSSGRQSYNEQFF. CDR3 nucleotides: TGCGCCAGCAGCGGATCTAGCGGGAGGCAATCCTACAATGAGCAGTTCTTC. This sequence joins TRBV5-1 and TRBJ2-1, with 11 positions matching TRBD2. Trimming took 4 bases from V and 1 from J; bases not matched to a gene: 7. Germline-derived CDR1 and CDR2 are SGHRS and YFSETQ. The CDR3 covers 17 residues. Using reference TRBV5-1 and TRBJ2-1 for the parts outside the CDR3, the full variable domain is KAGVTQTPRYLIKTRGQQVTLSCSPISGHRSVSWYQQTPGQGLQFLFEYFSETQRNKGNFPGRFSGRQFSNSRSEMNVSTLELGDSALYLCASSGSSGRQSYNEQFFGPGTRLTVL.

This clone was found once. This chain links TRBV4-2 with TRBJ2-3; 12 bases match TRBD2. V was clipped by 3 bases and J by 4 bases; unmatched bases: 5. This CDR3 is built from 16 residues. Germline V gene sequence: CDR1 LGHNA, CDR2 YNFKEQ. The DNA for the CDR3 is TGTGCCAGCAGCCAGGAACTAGCGGGGGGCTCAGATACGCAGTATTTT. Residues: CASSQELAGGSDTQYF.

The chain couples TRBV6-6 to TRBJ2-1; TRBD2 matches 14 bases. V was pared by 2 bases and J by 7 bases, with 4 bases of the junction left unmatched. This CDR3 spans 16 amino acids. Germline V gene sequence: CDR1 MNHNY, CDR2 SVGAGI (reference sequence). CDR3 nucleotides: TGTGCCAGCAGTTACCCCGGGACTAGCGGGAGTAATGAGCAGTTCTTC. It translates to CASSYPGTSGSNEQFF.

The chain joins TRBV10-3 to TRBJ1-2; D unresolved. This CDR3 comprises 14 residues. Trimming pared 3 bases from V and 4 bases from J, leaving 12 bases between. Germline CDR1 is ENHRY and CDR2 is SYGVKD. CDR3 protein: CAISENMASYGYTF. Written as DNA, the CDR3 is TGTGCCATCAGTGAAAATATGGCATCCTATGGCTACACCTTC.

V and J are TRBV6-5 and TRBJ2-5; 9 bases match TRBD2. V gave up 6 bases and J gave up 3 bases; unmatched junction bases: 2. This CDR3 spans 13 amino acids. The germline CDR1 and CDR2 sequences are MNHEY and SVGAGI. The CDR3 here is CASSRLAEETQYF. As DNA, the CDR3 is TGTGCCAGCAGCCGACTAGCGGAAGAGACCCAGTACTTC.

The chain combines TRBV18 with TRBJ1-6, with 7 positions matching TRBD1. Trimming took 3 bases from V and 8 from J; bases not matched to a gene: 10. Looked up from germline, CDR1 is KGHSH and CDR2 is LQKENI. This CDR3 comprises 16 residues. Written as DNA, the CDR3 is TGTGCCAGCTCACCGACGTCGACAGGGAATGATTCACCCCTCCACTTT. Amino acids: CASSPTSTGNDSPLHF.

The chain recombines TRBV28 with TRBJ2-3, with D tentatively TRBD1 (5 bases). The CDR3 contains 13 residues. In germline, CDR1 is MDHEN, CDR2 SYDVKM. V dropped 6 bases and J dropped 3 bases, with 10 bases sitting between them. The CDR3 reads CASRGPGTDTQYF. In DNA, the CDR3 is TGTGCCAGCAGGGGCCCAGGGACAGATACGCAGTATTTT. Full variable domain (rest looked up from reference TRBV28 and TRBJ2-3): DVKVTQSSRYLVKRTGEKVFLECVQDMDHENMFWYRQDPGLGLRLIYFSYDVKMKEKGDIPEGYSVSREKKERFSLILESASTNQTSMYLCASRGPGTDTQYFGPGTRLTVL.

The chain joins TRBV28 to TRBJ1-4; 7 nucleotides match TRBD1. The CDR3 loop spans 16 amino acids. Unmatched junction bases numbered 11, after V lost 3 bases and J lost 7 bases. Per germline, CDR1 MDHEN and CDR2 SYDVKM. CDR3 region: CASSFFRDSIGEKLFF. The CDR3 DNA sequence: TGTGCCAGCAGTTTTTTCCGGGACAGTATCGGTGAAAAACTGTTTTTT.

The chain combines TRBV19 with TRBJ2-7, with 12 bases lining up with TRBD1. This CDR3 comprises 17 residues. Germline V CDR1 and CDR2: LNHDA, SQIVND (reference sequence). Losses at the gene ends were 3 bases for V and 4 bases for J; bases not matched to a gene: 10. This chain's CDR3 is CASSMEYGTGGEYEQYF. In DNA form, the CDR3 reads TGTGCCAGTAGTATGGAATACGGGACAGGGGGCGAGTACGAGCAGTACTTC.

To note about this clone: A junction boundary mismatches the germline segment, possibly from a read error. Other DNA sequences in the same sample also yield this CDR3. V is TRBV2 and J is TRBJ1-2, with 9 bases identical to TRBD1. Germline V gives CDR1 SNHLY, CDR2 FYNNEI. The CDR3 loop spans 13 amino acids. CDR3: CASTGTGHYGYTF. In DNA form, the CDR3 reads TGCGCCAGCACTGGGACAGGGCACTATGGCTACACCTTC.

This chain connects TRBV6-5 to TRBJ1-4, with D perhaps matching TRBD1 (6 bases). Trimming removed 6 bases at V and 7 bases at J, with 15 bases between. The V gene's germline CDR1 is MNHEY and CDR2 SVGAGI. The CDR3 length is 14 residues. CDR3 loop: CASSWGGRGEKLFF. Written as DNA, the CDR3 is TGTGCCAGCAGCTGGGGGGGGCGGGGTGAAAAACTGTTTTTT.

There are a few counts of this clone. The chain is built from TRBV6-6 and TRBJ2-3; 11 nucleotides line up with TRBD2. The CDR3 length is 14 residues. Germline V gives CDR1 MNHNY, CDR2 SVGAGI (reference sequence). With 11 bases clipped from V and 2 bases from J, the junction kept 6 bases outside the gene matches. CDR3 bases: TGTGCCTGCCTACTAGCGGGGGTCACAGATACGCAGTATTTT. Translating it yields CACLLAGVTDTQYF.

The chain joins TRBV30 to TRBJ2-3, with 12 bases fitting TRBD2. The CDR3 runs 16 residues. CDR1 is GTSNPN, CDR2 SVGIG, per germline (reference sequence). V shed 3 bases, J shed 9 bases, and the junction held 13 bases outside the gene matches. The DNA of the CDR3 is TGTGCCTGGAGGCTAGGACTAGCGGGACCCGAAAGGACGCAGTATTTT. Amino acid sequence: CAWRLGLAGPERTQYF.

In DNA, the CDR3 is TGTGCCAGCAGCTTAGTGCTGGGGGGATTCCCTAATTCACCCCTCCACTTT. Translation gives CASSLVLGGFPNSPLHF. V usage is TRBV7-8 and J usage is TRBJ1-6; TRBD1 is a possible D gene (5 bases). The CDR3 totals 17 residues. Trimming shortened V by 1 base and J by 6 bases, and 16 bases separated the two germline ends. From germline, CDR1 is SGHVS and CDR2 FQNEAQ.

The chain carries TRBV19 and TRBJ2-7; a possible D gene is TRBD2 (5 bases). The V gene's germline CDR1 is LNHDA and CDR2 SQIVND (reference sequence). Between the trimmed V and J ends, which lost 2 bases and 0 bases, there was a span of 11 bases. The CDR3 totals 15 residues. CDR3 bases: TGTGCCAGTAGTATAATAAGTGGGAGCTCCTACGAGCAGTACTTC. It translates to CASSIISGSSYEQYF.

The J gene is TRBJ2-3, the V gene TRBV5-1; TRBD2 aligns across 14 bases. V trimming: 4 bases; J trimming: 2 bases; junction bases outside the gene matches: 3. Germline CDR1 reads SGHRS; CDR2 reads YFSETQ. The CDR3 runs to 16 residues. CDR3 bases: TGCGCCAGCAGCAGGACTAGCGGGAGGTTCACAGATACGCAGTATTTT. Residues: CASSRTSGRFTDTQYF. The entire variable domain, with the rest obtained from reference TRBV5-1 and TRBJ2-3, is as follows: KAGVTQTPRYLIKTRGQQVTLSCSPISGHRSVSWYQQTPGQGLQFLFEYFSETQRNKGNFPGRFSGRQFSNSRSEMNVSTLELGDSALYLCASSRTSGRFTDTQYFGPGTRLTVL.

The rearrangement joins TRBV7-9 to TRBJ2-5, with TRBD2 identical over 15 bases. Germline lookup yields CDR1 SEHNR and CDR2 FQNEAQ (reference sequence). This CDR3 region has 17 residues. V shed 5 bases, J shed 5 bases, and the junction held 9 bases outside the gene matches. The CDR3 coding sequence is TGTGCCAGCAGCCCCGGACTAGCGGGAGGGCCCCGGGAGACCCAGTACTTC. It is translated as CASSPGLAGGPRETQYF.

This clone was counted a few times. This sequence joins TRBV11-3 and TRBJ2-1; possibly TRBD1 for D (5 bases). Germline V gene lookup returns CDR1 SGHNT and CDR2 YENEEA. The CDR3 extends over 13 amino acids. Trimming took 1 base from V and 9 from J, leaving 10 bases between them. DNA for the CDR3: TGTGCCAGCAGCTTAGCAGGGTTCGGTGAGCAGTTCTTC. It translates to CASSLAGFGEQFF.